The T cell receptor beta chain under discussion was sequenced for a study of neoadjuvant anti-PD-1 for oral cavity cancer. Blood cells were analyzed directly, without culture or expansion. V was clipped by 4 bases and J by 4 bases, with 13 bases between them. The CDR3 spans 14 residues. The germline V gene has CDR1 MRHNA and CDR2 SNTAGT. This table comes from immunoSEQ multiplex PCR, and its TCRdb copy is limited to in-frame clones, with some not included. The sample yields tens of thousands of clones, 79% seen once. There are a few counts of this clone. This TCR derives from a person between 40 and 80 years old with oral cavity squamous cell carcinoma. Sequences were derived from PBMCs, sampled before nivolumab (anti-PD-1) treatment. The chain joins TRBV6-4 to TRBJ1-1; D perhaps matches TRBD1 (5 bases). The CDR3 nucleotides are TGTGCCAGCAGTGTCAGGGAGACCAGCACTGAAGCTTTCTTT. This sequence encodes CASSVRETSTEAFF.